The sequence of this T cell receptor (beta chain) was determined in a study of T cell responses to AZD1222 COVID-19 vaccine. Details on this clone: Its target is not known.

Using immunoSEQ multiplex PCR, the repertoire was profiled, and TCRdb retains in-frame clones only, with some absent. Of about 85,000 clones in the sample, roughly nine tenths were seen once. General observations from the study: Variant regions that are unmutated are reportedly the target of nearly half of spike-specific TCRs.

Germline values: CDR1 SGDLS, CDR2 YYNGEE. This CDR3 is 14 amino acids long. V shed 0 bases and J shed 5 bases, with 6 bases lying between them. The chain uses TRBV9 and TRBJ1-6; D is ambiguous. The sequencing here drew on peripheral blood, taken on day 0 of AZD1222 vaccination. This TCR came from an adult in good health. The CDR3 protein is CASSVVPDNSPLHF. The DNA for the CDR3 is TGTGCCAGCAGCGTAGTGCCAGATAATTCACCCCTCCACTTT. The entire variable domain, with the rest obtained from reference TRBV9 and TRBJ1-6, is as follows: DSGVTQTPKHLITATGQRVTLRCSPRSGDLSVYWYQQSLDQGLQFLIQYYNGEERAKGNILERFSAQQFPDLHSELNLSSLELGDSALYFCASSVVPDNSPLHFGNGTRLTVT.